One and the same sample provided the 25 T cell receptor beta chains below, sequenced in a study of cytomegalovirus exposure and HLA in healthy donors. Researchers ran the PCR with 60 Vbeta and 13 Jbeta primers. The protocol was immunoSEQ multiplex PCR, while the TCRdb copy is restricted to in-frame clones and leaves out a portion. The specimen's table records fewer than 85,000 clones. Sample: PBMCs. The receptor source for this set is a woman in her 40s in good health and CMV-seropositive.

The chain employs TRBV6-6 and TRBJ1-1; no reliable D call. The germline gives CDR1 MNHNY, CDR2 SVGAGI (reference sequence). This CDR3 spans 13 amino acids. Trimming took 11 bases from V and 1 from J, leaving 14 bases between them. The chain's CDR3 is CALTTPGNTEAFF. The CDR3 nucleotides are TGTGCCCTGACCACCCCGGGGAACACTGAAGCTTTCTTT.

This clone is called medium-sized based on its frequency. The rearrangement uses TRBV10-3 and TRBJ1-3, with D tentatively TRBD1 (5 bases). Trimming stripped 8 bases from V and 2 bases from J, with 19 bases between. The CDR3 runs 16 residues. Germline CDR1 is ENHRY and CDR2 is SYGVKD. This CDR3 is CAIGDDLGTAGNTIYF. CDR3 sequence (DNA): TGTGCCATCGGGGACGATTTGGGGACTGCTGGAAACACCATATATTTT.

The V gene is TRBV19, the J gene TRBJ1-1, with D maybe TRBD1 (6 bases). Trimming left V 5 bases short and J 8 bases short, with 24 bases between. Germline CDR1 reads LNHDA; CDR2 reads SQIVND (reference sequence). The CDR3 contains 16 residues. The CDR3 region is CASSFPPSGEPGEAFF. CDR3 bases: TGTGCCAGTAGTTTTCCACCCTCAGGGGAACCTGGGGAAGCTTTCTTT.

The V gene is TRBV6-4, the J gene TRBJ2-1, with D perhaps matching TRBD2 (6 bases). Trimming shortened V by 3 bases and J by 8 bases, and 20 bases separated the two germline ends. The CDR3 runs to 16 residues. Germline values: CDR1 MRHNA, CDR2 SNTAGT. The CDR3 nucleotides read TGTGCCAGCAGTGATAGGCCGGGACTGGAATCTGATGAGCAGTTCTTC. Protein: CASSDRPGLESDEQFF.

The rearrangement uses TRBV19 and TRBJ2-4; TRBD1 aligns across 7 bases. The trim removed 7 bases at V and 7 bases at J, leaving 7 bases unmatched. The CDR3 is 13 residues long. CDR1 and CDR2 from the germline V gene are LNHDA and SQIVND (reference sequence). The chain's CDR3 is CASTQDRENIQYF. CDR3 DNA sequence: TGTGCCAGTACTCAAGACAGGGAGAACATTCAGTACTTC.

The chain links TRBV14 to TRBJ2-7, with no clear D. With 1 base removed from V and 4 bases from J, the gap between germline ends came to 8 bases. Per germline, CDR1 SGHDN and CDR2 FVKESK. The CDR3 loop spans 13 amino acids. CDR3 sequence (DNA): TGTGCCAGCAGCCAAGTTATACAATACGAGCAGTACTTC. Translation gives CASSQVIQYEQYF.

This chain links TRBV1 with TRBJ1-4. TRBV1 is noted as a pseudogene. The CDR3 is 17 amino acids. The CDR3 spells CTSSQEARCGAKEKLFF. CDR3 in DNA: TGCACCAGCAGCCAAGAGGCCCGATGTGGAGCTAAGGAAAAACTGTTTTTT.

V is TRBV19 and J is TRBJ1-2; no definite D call. Germline-derived CDR1 and CDR2 are LNHDA and SQIVND (reference sequence). The CDR3 covers 10 residues. V was trimmed by 10 bases and J by 2 bases, leaving 5 bases between them. The CDR3 DNA sequence: TGTGCCACTGAGAACTATGGCTACACCTTC. Translation gives CATENYGYTF.

The genes are TRBV5-1 and TRBJ1-3; 8 nucleotides match TRBD1. Trimming cost V 1 base and J 4 bases; bases outside gene matches: 4. CDR1 and CDR2 from the germline V gene are SGHRS and YFSETQ. The CDR3 loop spans 15 amino acids. For the CDR3, the DNA is TGCGCCAGCAGCTTGAGCAGGGGGCAGGGAAACACCATATATTTT. Encoded protein: CASSLSRGQGNTIYF.

V is TRBV19 and J is TRBJ1-6; the D gene is possibly TRBD1 (5 bases). Germline CDR1 and CDR2: LNHDA and SQIVND (reference sequence). The V gene lost 6 bases and the J gene lost 10 bases, with 16 bases spanning the gap. The CDR3 runs 14 residues. CDR3 loop: CASSLTAAGSPLHF. As DNA, the CDR3 is TGTGCCAGTAGCCTGACAGCCGCGGGATCACCCCTCCACTTT.

J is TRBJ2-7 and V is TRBV28; 8 bases align to TRBD2. Germline V lookup: CDR1 MDHEN, CDR2 SYDVKM. CDR3 length: 11 residues. Losses at the gene ends were 5 bases for V and 12 bases for J; bases not matched to a gene: 6. CDR3 DNA: TGTGCCAGCAGTGGGACTAGGTTGCGGTACTTC. Protein: CASSGTRLRYF.

This sequence joins TRBV18 and TRBJ1-1; D remains unclear. The CDR3 covers 15 residues. Germline-derived CDR1 and CDR2 are KGHSH and LQKENI. Trimming took 5 bases from V and 2 from J, leaving 15 bases between them. In DNA, the CDR3 is TGTGCCAGCTCAGATCTTAGCGGCAGCAACACTGAAGCTTTCTTT. Translated, it gives CASSDLSGSNTEAFF.

The chain couples TRBV7-2 to TRBJ2-5; maybe TRBD2 (5 bases). Germline loops: CDR1 SGHTA, CDR2 FQGNSA. The V and J ends lost 7 bases and 3 bases respectively, with 18 bases between them. The CDR3 is 15 residues long. The CDR3 here is CASNLNGAGEETQYF. The CDR3 DNA reads as TGTGCCAGCAATCTAAACGGAGCCGGGGAAGAGACCCAGTACTTC. Based on the CDR3 plus reference TRBV7-2 and TRBJ2-5, the full variable domain is GAGVSQSPSNKVTEKGKDVELRCDPISGHTALYWYRQSLGQGLEFLIYFQGNSAPDKSGLPSDRFSAERTGGSVSTLTIQRTQQEDSAVYLCASNLNGAGEETQYFGPGTRLLVL.

This chain connects TRBV4-2 to TRBJ2-3, with 8 positions matching TRBD1. V lost 0 bases and J lost 3; bases outside the gene matches: 5. This CDR3 region has 16 residues. Germline V gives CDR1 LGHNA, CDR2 YNFKEQ. Written as DNA, the CDR3 is TGTGCCAGCAGCCAAGATCAGGGGGCAGAGACAGATACGCAGTATTTT. It specifies CASSQDQGAETDTQYF.

The gene calls are TRBV6-1 and TRBJ1-4; possibly TRBD1 for D (5 bases). With 3 bases removed from V and 8 bases from J, the gap between germline ends came to 19 bases. Germline V gene data show CDR1 as MNHNS and CDR2 as SASEGT. This CDR3 contains 16 residues. The CDR3, as DNA: TGTGCCAGCAGTGACACTTTGGACATCCATGGGGAAAAACTGTTTTTT. Its translation is CASSDTLDIHGEKLFF.

Here the CDR3 DNA reads TGTGCCAGCAGCACCCCGGATCAGCCCCAGCATTTT. Encoded protein: CASSTPDQPQHF. The V gene is TRBV7-2, the J gene TRBJ1-5; no clear D gene. The length of the CDR3 is 12 residues. Germline CDR1 is SGHTA and CDR2 is FQGNSA. With 5 bases removed from V and 5 bases from J, the gap between germline ends came to 7 bases.

V gene TRBV19 combines with J gene TRBJ1-2; 7 bases are shared with TRBD1. The CDR3 runs to 13 residues. Germline V gene data show CDR1 as LNHDA and CDR2 as SQIVND (reference sequence). The V gene end was trimmed by 4 bases and the J gene end by 2 bases; junction bases not matched to a gene: 1. CDR3 bases: TGTGCCAGTAGTACGGGACAGAACTATGGCTACACCTTC. Translated: CASSTGQNYGYTF. The full variable domain, in which reference TRBV19 and TRBJ1-2 provide the parts outside the CDR3, is DGGITQSPKYLFRKEGQNVTLSCEQNLNHDAMYWYRQDPGQGLRLIYYSQIVNDFQKGDIAEGYSVSREKKESFPLTVTSAQKNPTAFYLCASSTGQNYGYTFGSGTRLTVV.

The CDR3 DNA sequence: TGTGCCAGCAGTTACTCAACAGGGGGAGATGAAAAACTGTTTTTT. Translation: CASSYSTGGDEKLFF. This rearrangement joins TRBV6-5 to TRBJ1-4; 8 nucleotides line up with TRBD1. The J segment lost 6 bases and the V segment lost 0 bases, leaving 3 bases of the junction unmatched. Germline assignment: CDR1 MNHEY and CDR2 SVGAGI. The CDR3 sequence is 15 residues long.

This sequence joins TRBV7-8 and TRBJ2-7; 8 positions match TRBD1. In germline, CDR1 is SGHVS, CDR2 FQNEAQ. The CDR3 spans 13 residues. The ends lost 5 bases at V and 3 bases at J; junction bases unmatched: 3. CDR3 nucleotides: TGTGCCAGCAGCCCACAGGGGGTCTACGAGCAGTACTTC. Protein: CASSPQGVYEQYF.

V and J are TRBV12-5 and TRBJ2-3; TRBD2 agrees at 7 bases. The germline CDR1 and CDR2 sequences are LGHNT and FRNRAP. The J segment lost 6 bases and the V segment lost 5 bases, leaving 8 bases of the junction unmatched. The CDR3 spans 14 residues. As DNA, the CDR3 is TGTGCTAGTGGTGCTACTCGGGGGGAGGATACGCAGTATTTT. This codes for CASGATRGEDTQYF.

This chain links TRBV9 with TRBJ2-1, with 12 bases that match TRBD2. V shed 3 bases, J shed 4 bases, and the junction held 11 bases outside the gene matches. CDR1 and CDR2 from the germline V gene are SGDLS and YYNGEE. This CDR3 region has 18 residues. The CDR3 bases are TGTGCCAGCAGCGACGAATATAGGACTAGCGGGGATTACAATGAGCAGTTCTTC. This translates into CASSDEYRTSGDYNEQFF.

The CDR3 loop is CASSLGGGKSSGNTIYF. In DNA form, the CDR3 reads TGTGCCAGCAGCTTAGGTGGAGGGAAGAGCTCTGGAAACACCATATATTTT. The chain links TRBV7-2 to TRBJ1-3; D gene unclear. CDR1 SGHTA and CDR2 FQGNSA come from the germline V gene. The CDR3 has 17 residues. The V and J ends lost 1 base and 0 bases respectively, with 13 bases between them. The whole variable domain, remainder taken from reference TRBV7-2 and TRBJ1-3, is GAGVSQSPSNKVTEKGKDVELRCDPISGHTALYWYRQSLGQGLEFLIYFQGNSAPDKSGLPSDRFSAERTGGSVSTLTIQRTQQEDSAVYLCASSLGGGKSSGNTIYFGEGSWLTVV.

This CDR3 is CASSYSTGFSGNTIYF. The CDR3 coding sequence is TGTGCCAGCAGTTACTCGACGGGTTTCTCTGGAAACACCATATATTTT. The chain recombines TRBV6-5 with TRBJ1-3; D is uncertain. This CDR3 comprises 16 residues. In germline, CDR1 is MNHEY, CDR2 SVGAGI. V gave up 0 bases and J gave up 0 bases, with 9 bases separating them.

The chain links TRBV7-9 to TRBJ1-6, with TRBD1 identical over 10 bases. CDR1 is SEHNR and CDR2 is FQNEAQ in the germline V gene (reference sequence). The CDR3 consists of 17 residues. V was clipped by 4 bases and J by 5 bases; unmatched bases: 8. CDR3: CASSSGTGVGDNSPLHF. CDR3 DNA: TGTGCCAGCAGCTCCGGGACAGGGGTCGGGGATAATTCACCCCTCCACTTT.

V and J are TRBV28 and TRBJ2-2, with a weak D call TRBD1 (5 bases). Per germline, CDR1 MDHEN and CDR2 SYDVKM. The CDR3 length is 14 residues. The germline V and J ends were trimmed by 7 bases and 6 bases, with 15 bases remaining between them. CDR3 loop: CASTRQGWAGELFF. Written as DNA, the CDR3 is TGTGCCAGCACCCGGCAGGGTTGGGCCGGGGAGCTGTTTTTT.